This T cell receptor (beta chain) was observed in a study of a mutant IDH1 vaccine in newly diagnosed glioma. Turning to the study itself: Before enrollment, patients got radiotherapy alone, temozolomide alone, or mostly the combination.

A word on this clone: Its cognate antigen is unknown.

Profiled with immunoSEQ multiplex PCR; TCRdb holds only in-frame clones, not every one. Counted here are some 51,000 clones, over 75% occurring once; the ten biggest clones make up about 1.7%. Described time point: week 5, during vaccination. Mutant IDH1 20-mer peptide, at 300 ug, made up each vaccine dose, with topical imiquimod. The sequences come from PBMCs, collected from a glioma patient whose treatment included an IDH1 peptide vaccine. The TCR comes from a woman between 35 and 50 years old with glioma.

Here the CDR3 DNA reads TGTGCCAGCAGCGGTGGGGAAGAGGGGAAAGAGACCCAGTACTTC. It encodes CASSGGEEGKETQYF. The J gene is TRBJ2-5, the V gene TRBV4-2; D is perhaps TRBD1 or TRBD2 (5 bases each). The CDR3 length is 15 residues. V was pared by 5 bases and J by 3 bases, with 16 bases between. The germline CDR1 and CDR2 sequences are LGHNA and YNFKEQ.